This paragraph covers one TCR beta chain sequence. This entry belongs to a study of cytomegalovirus exposure and HLA in healthy donors. PCR involved 60 Vbeta and 13 Jbeta primers. Libraries were prepared by immunoSEQ multiplex PCR; TCRdb keeps only in-frame clonotypes and omits some of them. The sample has tens of thousands of clones, around four fifths seen once; the top ten hold about 3.5%. Germline CDR1 MNHEY, CDR2 SMNVEV (reference sequence). V was trimmed by 6 bases and J by 5 bases, leaving 10 bases between them. This CDR3 has 12 amino acids. This clonotype originated in a woman aged 40 to 50 in good health and CMV-seronegative. The chain carries TRBV27 and TRBJ2-5; D possibly corresponds to TRBD2 (6 bases). Sample: PBMCs. The CDR3 region is CASRTRGETQYF. For the CDR3, the DNA is TGTGCCAGCAGGACACGGGGGGAGACCCAGTACTTC.